This T cell receptor beta chain derives from a study of a mutant IDH1 vaccine in newly diagnosed glioma. The wider study: The earlier regimen, radiotherapy, temozolomide, or both, was most often both.

Time point denoted: baseline, week 1 (first vaccination visit). The treatment is: pre-vaccination baseline after standard-of-care therapy. Tumors from donors were new WHO grade 3 or 4 IDH1-mutant astrocytomas with ATRX loss. The data were produced by immunoSEQ multiplex PCR, yet TCRdb's version contains in-frame clones alone and is incomplete. The profile shows 30,000 to 40,000 clones, roughly three quarters of them singletons. The V end was cut by 3 bases, the J end by 1 base, with 3 bases between. This CDR3 is built from 12 residues. Germline V gene sequence: CDR1 SQVTM, CDR2 ANQGSEA. This clonotype was obtained from a middle-aged man with glioma. Some clones in this sample may be carry-over from other donors' samples. This specimen was PBMCs, taken from a glioma patient treated with radiotherapy, temozolomide or both. V gene TRBV29-1 combines with J gene TRBJ1-4; D gene uncertain. The CDR3 DNA is TGCAGCGTTGAGAGAACTAATGAAAAACTGTTTTTT. It is translated as CSVERTNEKLFF.